This T cell receptor (beta chain) is from a study of STAT3 mutations in large granular lymphocyte leukemia. Method: immunoSEQ multiplex PCR; TCRdb's copy keeps in-frame clones and lacks some. The profile shows 4,500 or so clones, approximately 50% of them singletons. A single count supports this clone. Its cognate antigen is unknown. Whole-study findings and limits: At least one immunodominant TCR beta clonotype appeared in every T-cell large granular lymphocyte leukemia patient.

The CDR3 sequence is 15 residues long. Germline CDR1 reads SGHRS; CDR2 reads YFSETQ. Trimming took 4 bases from V and 8 from J; bases not matched to a gene: 9. The clonotype was recovered from a male patient in his fifties with T-cell large granular lymphocyte leukemia. Some clones in this sample may be carry-over from other donors' samples. V and J are TRBV5-1 and TRBJ1-2; 12 positions match TRBD1. The sample consisted of peripheral blood mononuclear cells. The CDR3 region is CASSPAGTGGQGYTF. The CDR3 DNA reads TGCGCCAGCAGCCCTGCCGGGACAGGGGGCCAGGGCTACACCTTC.